This TCR beta chain originates from a study of OX40 agonist ivuxolimab in advanced cancers. A note on the overall study: The costimulatory receptor OX40 (CD134) was targeted by ivuxolimab, a fully human IgG2 agonistic monoclonal antibody. Intravenous ivuxolimab was administered to patients every 2 weeks at six dose levels: 0.01, 0.1, 0.3, 1.5, 3 and 10 mg/kg. Of the 50 to 55 patients in dose escalation, about 19 had hepatocellular carcinoma, some 15 had melanoma, 9 had renal cell carcinoma and 9 had head and neck cancer. A male proportion of 82.7% and a mean age of 60 years, ranging from 23 to 79, were recorded for the dose-escalation cohort. Patients were allowed to have had prior anti-PD-1, anti-PD-L1 or anti-CTLA-4 therapy, and around two fifths of the dose-escalation patients had been treated with checkpoint inhibitors. Three dose-escalation patients achieved partial responses, one with hepatocellular carcinoma and two with cutaneous melanoma. The point of sequencing TCRbeta in the periphery was to test whether ivuxolimab changed TCR sequence diversity and drove clonal T-cell expansion. The monotherapy dose-escalation portion (N ≈ 56 patients) of the phase I ivuxolimab trial is reported in the paper.

The trial excluded patients who had a history of autoimmune disease or who were on systemic immunosuppression. Peripheral blood for TCR sequencing was drawn from every dose cohort at baseline, at cycle 4 day 1 and at cycle 7 day 1. Samples were obtained from an open-label, multicenter, first-in-human phase I dose-escalation trial of ivuxolimab. Adults with locally advanced or metastatic head and neck squamous cell, hepatocellular, melanoma or renal cell carcinoma were enrolled in the trial. Before TCR sequencing, CD4+ T cells and CD8+ T cells were sorted from peripheral blood as separate populations. Details on this clone: This clone's antigen is unknown. The input lacks base qualities; no much larger clone sits a single base away.

To sequence the TCRbeta CDR3 region, genomic DNA was isolated from the sorted cells. The immunoSEQ Assay was used for sequencing of TCRbeta CDR3 regions. As stored in TCRdb, this immuneACCESS dataset retains in-frame rearrangements with V and J assigned. A fraction of the clones does not appear; measured against another copy, unresolved V genes explain less than half of the discrepancy, and the remainder lacks a known reason. A total of some 71,000 clones appear in this sample, 84% of them only once. Of the sample, approximately 7.2% is held by the ten largest clones. What the authors observed across the whole study: Low levels of normalized T-cell clonal expansion were also shown by some nonresponding patients. After ivuxolimab, more expanded clones were found on average in CD8+ T cells than in CD4+ T cells. Partial responders in the 0.1-3.0 mg/kg groups had among the lowest normalized peripheral clonal expansion, especially among CD8+ T cells. Clonal expansion of both CD4+ and CD8+ blood T cells was observed from baseline to week 6 at doses 0.1 to 3.0 mg/kg. Antigen specificity was not determined for the clonally expanded peripheral T cells.

Taken from the germline V gene, the CDR1 and CDR2 loops are SGHRS and YFSETQ. The CDR3 sequence holds 16 residues, the cysteine and phenylalanine included. The kept DNA is CDR3 alone, 48 bases in frame from the first base. Trimming accounts for 4 bases at V and 4 bases at J, while the number of junction bases matched to no gene is 5. Here the sequenced sample was CD4+ or CD8+ T cells sorted from blood, taken in a trial of the OX40 agonist ivuxolimab. The source of this sequence is an adult with an advanced solid tumor such as melanoma, head and neck, liver or kidney cancer. Recombination joined TRBV5-1 with TRBJ2-2; 12 bases in the junction line up with TRBD1. The CDR3 protein: CASSPGTGGITGELFF. In nucleotides, the sequence is TGCGCCAGCAGCCCCGGGACAGGGGGCATCACCGGGGAGCTGTTTTTT.